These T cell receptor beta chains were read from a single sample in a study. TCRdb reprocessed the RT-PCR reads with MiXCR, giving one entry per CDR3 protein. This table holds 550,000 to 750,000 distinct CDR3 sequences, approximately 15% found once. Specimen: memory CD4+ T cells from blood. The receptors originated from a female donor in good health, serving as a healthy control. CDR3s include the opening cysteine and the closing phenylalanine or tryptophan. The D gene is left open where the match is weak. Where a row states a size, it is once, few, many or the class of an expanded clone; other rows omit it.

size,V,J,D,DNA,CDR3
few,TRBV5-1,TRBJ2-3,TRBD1,TGCGCCAGCAGCCAAATGACAGGGGGAGGAACAGATACGCAGTATTTT,CASSQMTGGGTDTQYF
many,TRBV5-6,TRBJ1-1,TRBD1,TGTGCCAGCAGCGTGGACAGGAGTAACACTGAAGCTTTCTTT,CASSVDRSNTEAFF
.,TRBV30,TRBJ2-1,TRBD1,TGTGCCTGGTTACCGGGACAGGGTCTCTACAATGAGCAGTTCTTC,CAWLPGQGLYNEQFF
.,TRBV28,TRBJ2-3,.,TGTGCCAGCAGTTTATTTCCAGGGGCAGATACGCAGTATTTT,CASSLFPGADTQYF
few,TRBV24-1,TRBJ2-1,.,TGTGCCACCAGTGATTTTCCGGGTTACAATGAGCAGTTCTTC,CATSDFPGYNEQFF
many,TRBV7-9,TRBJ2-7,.,TGTGCCAGCAGCCACGGGGCCTACGAGCAGTACTTC,CASSHGAYEQYF
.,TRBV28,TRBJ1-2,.,TGTGCCAGCAGCCAGACTTCCGGGACACCCTCATTAGCTAACTATGGCTACACCTTC,CASSQTSGTPSLANYGYTF
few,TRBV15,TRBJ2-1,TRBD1,TGTGCCACCAGCAGACCCTCCCCGTTCCTGCGGACAGGCTCCTACAATGAGCAGTTCTTC,CATSRPSPFLRTGSYNEQFF
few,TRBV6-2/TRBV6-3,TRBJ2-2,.,TGTGCCAGCTCCTCCGGGGTCCGGGACCTGGCTAGGACCGGGGAGCTGTTTTTT,CASSSGVRDLARTGELFF
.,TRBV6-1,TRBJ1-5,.,TGTGCCAGCAGTGTGGGACGATTCTATAGCAATCAGCCCCAGCATTTT,CASSVGRFYSNQPQHF
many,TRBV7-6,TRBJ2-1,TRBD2,TGTGCCAGCAGCCCAGTGGGACTAGCGGGAATGGGCGCTGAGCAGTTCTTC,CASSPVGLAGMGAEQFF
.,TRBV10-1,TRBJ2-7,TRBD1,TGCGCCCACGACGGTACAGGGGGCCTCTACGAGCAGTACTTC,CAHDGTGGLYEQYF
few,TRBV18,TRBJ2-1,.,TGTGCCAGCTCACCCCAGAGGGTCAGGGAGCAGTTCTTC,CASSPQRVREQFF
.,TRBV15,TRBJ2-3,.,TGTGCCACCAGCAGAGAGGGCCGGAACACAGATACGCAGTATTTT,CATSREGRNTDTQYF
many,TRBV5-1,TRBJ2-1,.,TGCGCCAGCAGCCCCGCGGGGGCCGCATACAATGAGCAGTTCTTC,CASSPAGAAYNEQFF
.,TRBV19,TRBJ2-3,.,TGTGCCAGTAGTCGGCCGGGACGGAGCACAGATACGCAGTATTTT,CASSRPGRSTDTQYF
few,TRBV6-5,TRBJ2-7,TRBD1,TGTGCCAGCAGACAGGGGTGGGGGTTCCTCCAGCAGTACTTC,CASRQGWGFLQQYF
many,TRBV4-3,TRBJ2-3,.,TGCGCCAGCAGCCAAGAGGGGAAAAGCACAGATACGCAGTATTTT,CASSQEGKSTDTQYF
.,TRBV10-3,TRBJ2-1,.,TGTGCCATCAGTGAGTCCATGAAGGGAGTTGTTGGGAACGAGCAGTTCTTC,CAISESMKGVVGNEQFF
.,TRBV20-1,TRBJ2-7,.,TGCAGTGCCGAAAAGGGTCCAGCCTACGAGCAGTACTTC,CSAEKGPAYEQYF
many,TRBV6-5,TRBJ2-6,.,TGTGCCAGCAGTTTACACAAGTTGGGGGCTGGGGCCAACGTCCTGACTTTC,CASSLHKLGAGANVLTF
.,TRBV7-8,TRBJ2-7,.,TGTGCCAGCAGCTTAGGGACGAGTAGATCCTACGAGCAGTACTTC,CASSLGTSRSYEQYF
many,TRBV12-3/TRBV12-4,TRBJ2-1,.,TGTGCCAGCACCCTGAGGGACCGTCGGCGTGGTGAGCAGTTCTTC,CASTLRDRRRGEQFF
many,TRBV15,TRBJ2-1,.,TGTGCCACTAGCGACGTCGCGGATGAGCAGTTCTTC,CATSDVADEQFF
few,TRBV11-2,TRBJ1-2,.,TGTGCCAGCAGCTTAGGAGCAGGGCCCTATGGCTACACCTTC,CASSLGAGPYGYTF
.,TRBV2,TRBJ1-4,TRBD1,TGTGCCAGCAGGGCACAGGGGCAATCTAATGAAAAACTGTTTTTT,CASRAQGQSNEKLFF
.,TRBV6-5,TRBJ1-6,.,TGTGCCAGCACCAGGGACACCCGTGGGAATTCACCCCTCCACTTT,CASTRDTRGNSPLHF
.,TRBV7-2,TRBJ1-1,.,TGTGCCAGCAGCCTCCTAGTACCGAACACTGAAGCTTTCTTT,CASSLLVPNTEAFF
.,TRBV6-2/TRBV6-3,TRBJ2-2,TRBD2,TGTGCCAGCAGGGGTGGACTAGATCCCGGGGAGCTGTTTTTT,CASRGGLDPGELFF
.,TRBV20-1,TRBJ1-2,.,TGCAGTGACAGGGCCCTTAACTATGGCTACACCTTC,CSDRALNYGYTF
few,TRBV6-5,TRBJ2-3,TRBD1,TGTGCCAGCAGCCCCCCGTGGGACAGAGATACGCAGTATTTT,CASSPPWDRDTQYF
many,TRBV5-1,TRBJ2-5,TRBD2,TGCGCCAGCAGCTTGTTGGGACTAAGCCAAGAGACCCAGTACTTC,CASSLLGLSQETQYF